Below, 29 T cell receptor beta chains from the same sample are listed, as sequenced in a study. A single record per CDR3 protein comes from TCRdb applying MiXCR to the 5' RACE reads. The sample comprises some 62,000 distinct CDR3 sequences, nearly 30% of which are singletons, and over 2% rests with the top ten. The sequencing sample was made of tumor-infiltrating naive CD4+ T cells sorted from the breast tumor. Sample subset: naive CD4+ T cells, CD4+CD45RA+CD25-. The receptors derive from a female donor with breast cancer.

As for this clonotype: A much larger clone differs from this one at a single base, so this may be a read error. The chain employs TRBV5-4 and TRBJ2-3; 9 bases align to TRBD2. The CDR3 is made up of 15 amino acids. The ends lost 2 bases at V and 3 bases at J; junction bases unmatched: 4. Germline CDR1 reads SGHNT; CDR2 reads YYREEE (reference sequence). CDR3 DNA sequence: TGTGCCAGCAGCTTCAGCGGGGGGATAACAGATACGCAGTATTTT. Translated, it gives CASSFSGGITDTQYF. Full variable domain (rest looked up from reference TRBV5-4 and TRBJ2-3): ETGVTQSPTHLIKTRGQQVTLRCSSQSGHNTVSWYQQALGQGPQFIFQYYREEENGRGNFPPRFSGLQFPNYSSELNVNALELDDSALYLCASSFSGGITDTQYFGPGTRLTVL.

The chain carries TRBV12-3 or TRBV12-4 and TRBJ2-1, with 14 bases matching TRBD2. The CDR3 contains 18 residues. J was trimmed by 7 bases and V by 4 bases; bases with no gene match: 12. The chain's CDR3 is CASSYGVRGLAGENEQFF. CDR3 DNA sequence: TGTGCCAGCAGTTACGGGGTTAGGGGACTAGCGGGAGAAAATGAGCAGTTCTTC.

The chain links TRBV9 to TRBJ2-1; D may be TRBD2 (6 bases). The V gene lost 6 bases and the J gene lost 0 bases, with 19 bases spanning the gap. The CDR3 loop spans 17 amino acids. Germline CDR1 SGDLS, CDR2 YYNGEE. This chain's CDR3 is CASKQGTSSDSYNEQFF. The CDR3 coding sequence is TGTGCCAGCAAGCAAGGAACTAGCTCTGACTCCTACAATGAGCAGTTCTTC.

This clonotype has more than one count but fewer than ten. The chain uses TRBV12-3 or TRBV12-4 and TRBJ1-6; D not resolved. V was trimmed by 5 bases and J by 7 bases, leaving 18 bases between them. The CDR3 extends over 16 amino acids. CDR3: CASSSRSGTFNSPLHF. The CDR3 DNA sequence: TGTGCCAGCAGTAGCCGAAGCGGAACGTTCAATTCACCCCTCCACTTT.

This clonotype was picked up many times. This chain uses TRBV3-1 with TRBJ2-1, with TRBD2 as a possible D gene (5 bases). CDR3 size: 13 residues. Trimming stripped 2 bases from V and 12 bases from J, with 14 bases between. CDR1 and CDR2 (germline): LGHDT, YNNKEL (reference sequence). This CDR3 reads CASSQFHGVGQFF. The CDR3 DNA sequence: TGTGCCAGCAGCCAATTTCACGGGGTGGGGCAGTTCTTC.

This clonotype was found many times. The gene calls are TRBV12-3 or TRBV12-4 and TRBJ1-2; D is ambiguous. The CDR3 covers 14 residues. Trimming cost V 1 base and J 3 bases, with 9 bases left between them. The CDR3 nucleotides are TGTGCCAGCAGTTTAGGGGCAGGATACTATGGCTACACCTTC. Translation: CASSLGAGYYGYTF.

Only one count was recorded for this clonotype. This sequence joins TRBV6-2 or TRBV6-3 and TRBJ1-2; D unresolved. V lost 5 bases and J lost 8, with 18 bases in between. This CDR3 has 14 residues. Germline CDR1 and CDR2: MNHEY and SVGEGT. In nucleotides, the CDR3 is TGTGCCAGCAGTCCTCTTGGAGGGATGGGAGGCTACACCTTC. Its protein product is CASSPLGGMGGYTF.

There are a few counts of this clonotype. The rearrangement uses TRBV6-5 and TRBJ1-6, with D perhaps matching TRBD1 (5 bases). The CDR3 has 16 residues. V gave up 2 bases and J gave up 3 bases, with 11 bases separating them. In germline, CDR1 is MNHEY, CDR2 SVGAGI. The CDR3 sequence is CASSYGGDSYNSPLHF. The CDR3 nucleotides read TGTGCCAGCAGTTACGGGGGTGACAGCTATAATTCACCCCTCCACTTT.

This clonotype came up a few times. This rearrangement joins TRBV9 to TRBJ2-3, with unresolved D. This CDR3 is built from 15 residues. Trimming took 2 bases from V and 1 from J, leaving 11 bases between them. The germline V gene has CDR1 SGDLS and CDR2 YYNGEE. The CDR3 DNA is TGTGCCAGCAGCGTTTTGGATTCAGGCACAGATACGCAGTATTTT. Amino acids: CASSVLDSGTDTQYF.

This CDR3 reads CASSLMPSTDTQYF. As DNA, the CDR3 is TGTGCCAGCAGCTTAATGCCTAGCACAGATACGCAGTATTTT. This sequence joins TRBV7-2 and TRBJ2-3; D is unclear. CDR1 is SGHTA and CDR2 is FQGNSA in the germline V gene. The CDR3 runs to 14 residues. V lost 2 bases, J lost 0 bases, and 6 bases lay in between.

This clonotype has a count of ten or more. V usage is TRBV6-1 and J usage is TRBJ2-6, with 7 bases fitting TRBD2. J was trimmed by 0 bases and V by 2 bases; bases with no gene match: 7. The CDR3 contains 18 residues. Germline assignment: CDR1 MNHNS and CDR2 SASEGT. The CDR3 sequence is CASSELLGRGSGANVLTF. The CDR3 region has the DNA TGTGCCAGCAGTGAATTGTTAGGGAGGGGCTCTGGGGCCAACGTCCTGACTTTC.

This clonotype has a count of ten or more. This rearrangement joins TRBV7-2 to TRBJ1-5; TRBD1 aligns across 7 bases. The CDR3 has 15 residues. With 2 bases clipped from V and 3 bases from J, the junction kept 4 bases outside the gene matches. CDR1 and CDR2 from the germline V gene are SGHTA and FQGNSA. CDR3: CASSLQGVYNQPQHF. CDR3 nucleotide sequence: TGTGCCAGCAGCTTACAGGGGGTATACAATCAGCCCCAGCATTTT.

This clonotype occurred a few times. The rearrangement links TRBV3-1 to TRBJ2-1, with unresolved D. Trimming pared 1 base from V and 4 bases from J, leaving 2 bases between. This CDR3 has 12 amino acids. From germline, CDR1 is LGHDT and CDR2 YNNKEL (reference sequence). The CDR3 region is CASSQGYNEQFF. The CDR3 region has the DNA TGTGCCAGCAGCCAAGGGTACAATGAGCAGTTCTTC.

The gene calls are TRBV4-2 and TRBJ1-5; D is unresolved. V dropped 0 bases and J dropped 6 bases, with 3 bases sitting between them. This CDR3 region has 12 residues. In germline, CDR1 is LGHNA, CDR2 YNFKEQ. The CDR3 protein is CASSQEGQPQHF. The CDR3 DNA reads as TGTGCCAGCAGCCAAGAGGGTCAGCCCCAGCATTTT.

The chain employs TRBV13 and TRBJ2-7, with a possible D match to TRBD2 (6 bases). This CDR3 region has 16 residues. V lost 0 bases and J 0 bases, leaving 12 bases between the germline ends. Per the germline V gene, CDR1 is PRHDT and CDR2 is FYEKMQ (reference sequence). CDR3 protein: CASSLGWGTDSYEQYF. CDR3 DNA: TGTGCCAGCAGCTTAGGTTGGGGGACTGACTCCTACGAGCAGTACTTC.

This clonotype has ten or more counts. This chain links TRBV6-1 with TRBJ1-1; D not certain. The germline V gene encodes CDR1 MNHNS and CDR2 SASEGT. This CDR3 contains 13 residues. V was clipped by 3 bases and J by 1 base, with 6 bases between them. CDR3 loop: CASSEKTNTEAFF. CDR3 DNA sequence: TGTGCCAGCAGTGAGAAGACGAACACTGAAGCTTTCTTT.

This clonotype was seen only a few times. The chain carries TRBV20-1 and TRBJ2-2, with D unclear. V was shortened by 2 bases and J by 0 bases, with 4 bases between the two germline ends. CDR3 length: 13 amino acids. The V gene's germline CDR1 is DFQATT and CDR2 SNEGSKA (reference sequence). The DNA for the CDR3 is TGCAGTGCTAGAAAGACGAACACCGGGGAGCTGTTTTTT. Translation: CSARKTNTGELFF.

The CDR3 nucleotides read TGTGCCAGCAGTCTCACAGACAGGGGGAACTCCTACAATGAGCAGTTCTTC. Translated, it gives CASSLTDRGNSYNEQFF. The chain carries TRBV27 and TRBJ2-1, with 9 bases matching TRBD1. The trim removed 5 bases at V and 0 bases at J, leaving 8 bases unmatched. The CDR3 is made up of 17 amino acids. The germline CDR1 and CDR2 sequences are MNHEY and SMNVEV (reference sequence).

This clonotype was found many times. The chain links TRBV5-1 to TRBJ2-5, with D perhaps matching TRBD2 (5 bases). With 5 bases removed from V and 5 bases from J, the gap between germline ends came to 13 bases. The germline CDR1 and CDR2 sequences are SGHRS and YFSETQ. The CDR3 loop spans 13 amino acids. The DNA of the CDR3 is TGCGCCAGCAGTCGTGACGGGATTGAGACCCAGTACTTC. It yields the protein CASSRDGIETQYF.

This clonotype showed up just a few times. The chain employs TRBV28 and TRBJ1-6, with D tentatively TRBD1 (6 bases). Trimming took 5 bases from V and 6 from J, leaving 14 bases between them. The CDR3 spans 15 residues. Germline CDR1 reads MDHEN; CDR2 reads SYDVKM. Here the CDR3 DNA reads TGTGCCAGCAGTCTACAGGGAGGGGGTAATTCACCCCTCCACTTT. Translating it yields CASSLQGGGNSPLHF.

This clonotype was counted a single time. The rearrangement joins TRBV11-3 to TRBJ2-2; 11 bases line up with TRBD2. The germline V gene has CDR1 SGHNT and CDR2 YENEEA. This CDR3 contains 17 residues. V lost 1 base, J lost 3 bases, and 4 bases stayed unmatched. CDR3 loop: CASSLGTSGSHTGELFF. DNA for the CDR3: TGTGCCAGCAGCTTAGGAACTAGCGGGAGTCACACCGGGGAGCTGTTTTTT.

This clonotype occurred a few times. This sequence joins TRBV20-1 and TRBJ2-7; D is unclear. Germline lookup yields CDR1 DFQATT and CDR2 SNEGSKA (reference sequence). The CDR3 runs to 11 residues. V shed 3 bases and J shed 7 bases, with 10 bases lying between them. The CDR3 region is CSARDSWEQYF. The CDR3 coding sequence is TGCAGTGCTAGGGATAGCTGGGAGCAGTACTTC.

The sample holds a few counts of this clonotype. Relative to the germline gene, one junction end is altered; a read error may explain this. This rearrangement joins TRBV7-2 to TRBJ2-3; D remains ambiguous. CDR1 and CDR2 from the germline V gene are SGHTA and FQGNSA. The CDR3 loop spans 16 amino acids. The CDR3 sequence: CASGLGPRDRTDTQYF. The CDR3 nucleotides are TGTGCCAGCGGCTTAGGCCCCAGAGACCGCACAGATACGCAGTATTTT. The full variable domain, rest sourced from reference TRBV7-2 and TRBJ2-3, is GAGVSQSPSNKVTEKGKDVELRCDPISGHTALYWYRQSLGQGLEFLIYFQGNSAPDKSGLPSDRFSAERTGGSVSTLTIQRTQQEDSAVYLCASGLGPRDRTDTQYFGPGTRLTVL.

The CDR3 protein is CASSLWTGGLTDTQYF. CDR3 coding DNA: TGTGCCAGCAGTCTTTGGACAGGGGGCTTAACAGATACGCAGTATTTT. This rearrangement joins TRBV7-9 to TRBJ2-3; 11 positions agree with TRBD1. Germline V gives CDR1 SEHNR, CDR2 FQNEAQ (reference sequence). V lost 6 bases, J lost 3 bases, and 8 bases stayed unmatched. The length of the CDR3 is 16 residues.

The chain couples TRBV4-2 to TRBJ1-2; D perhaps matches TRBD1 (5 bases). Germline CDR1 and CDR2: LGHNA and YNFKEQ. The germline V and J ends were trimmed by 3 bases and 6 bases, with 14 bases remaining between them. The CDR3 has 14 residues. In DNA, the CDR3 is TGTGCCAGCAGCCACTGGACCCGGGGGGATGGCTACACCTTC. It translates to CASSHWTRGDGYTF.

This clonotype has more than one count but fewer than ten. The J gene is TRBJ2-5, the V gene TRBV5-1; D perhaps matches TRBD2 (5 bases). This CDR3 has 10 amino acids. CDR1 and CDR2 (germline): SGHRS, YFSETQ. V lost 7 bases and J 4 bases, leaving 5 bases between the germline ends. The CDR3 DNA sequence: TGCGCCAGCGAGGGAGAGACCCAGTACTTC. It encodes CASEGETQYF.

The chain couples TRBV18 to TRBJ1-5; a weak D match, TRBD1 (5 bases). This CDR3 has 17 residues. V gave up 0 bases and J gave up 4 bases, with 16 bases separating them. The germline V gene encodes CDR1 KGHSH and CDR2 LQKENI. For the CDR3, the DNA is TGTGCCAGCTCACCACCCAGAACCTGGGGACTTAATCAGCCCCAGCATTTT. It is translated as CASSPPRTWGLNQPQHF. The whole variable domain, filled in from reference TRBV18 and TRBJ1-5, reads NAGVMQNPRHLVRRRGQEARLRCSPMKGHSHVYWYRQLPEEGLKFMVYLQKENIIDESGMPKERFSAEFPKEGPSILRIQQVVRGDSAAYFCASSPPRTWGLNQPQHFGDGTRLSIL.

This clonotype was observed a handful of times. The genes are TRBV7-2 and TRBJ2-3, with D possibly TRBD1 on 5 matching bases. The CDR3 spans 14 residues. The germline CDR1 and CDR2 sequences are SGHTA and FQGNSA. V lost 4 bases to trimming and J lost 7 bases, with 15 bases between them. CDR3 in amino acids: CASSSRLGPYTQYF. CDR3 sequence (DNA): TGTGCCAGCAGCTCCCGGTTGGGGCCTTATACGCAGTATTTT.

The V gene is TRBV7-8, the J gene TRBJ1-2; D is undetermined. The V and J ends lost 1 base and 8 bases respectively, with 17 bases between them. The germline V gene encodes CDR1 SGHVS and CDR2 FQNEAQ. The CDR3 runs to 15 residues. CDR3 sequence (DNA): TGTGCCAGCAGCTTAGGAGGGCAAGCCGGGTTCGGCTACACCTTC. Translated, it gives CASSLGGQAGFGYTF.